This TCR beta chain appears in the sequencing data of a study of blood T cell repertoires in COVID-19. Turning to the study itself: Italy, Spain and the United States were the sources of the convalescent and acute COVID-19 samples. PBMCs, B-cell-depleted T cells, or T cells were the source of the cDNA or gDNA that made up the material.

Authors' processing steps: Amplification from reference gene primers served as the basis for estimated nucleated cell counts. Only in-frame clones appear in the TCRdb table, and some are missing; sequencing was by immunoSEQ multiplex PCR. The V and J calls and clone size are taken from that table; D and trimming were inferred from the DNA. The profile shows tens of thousands of clones, 76% of them singletons. The CDR3 has 16 amino acids. The germline gives CDR1 SGHTA, CDR2 FQGTGA. V shed 3 bases, J shed 4 bases, and the junction held 9 bases outside the gene matches. The sequenced material came from peripheral blood. The V gene is TRBV7-3, the J gene TRBJ2-3, with 8 positions matching TRBD2. This receptor was taken from a woman of 80 years or more with acute or convalescent COVID-19. The CDR3 here is CASSFGPAGVPDTQYF. CDR3 coding DNA: TGTGCCAGCAGCTTTGGCCCAGCGGGAGTCCCAGATACGCAGTATTTT.